These 7 T cell receptor beta chains originate from one sample sequenced in a study of CD8 T cells in ankylosing spondylitis. Via MiXCR, TCRdb re-called the 5' RACE reads, giving one row per CDR3 protein. The repertoire has 230,000 or so distinct CDR3 sequences, 15% to 20% of them found once; the top ten carry around 30%. The specimen sequenced was blood, either unsorted or a sorted T cell fraction (not recorded which). Every receptor here comes from a male donor with ankylosing spondylitis or in good health (not recorded which).

This clonotype occurred many times. The gene calls are TRBV7-9 and TRBJ2-7; TRBD2 is a possible D gene (6 bases). CDR1 is SEHNR and CDR2 is FQNEAQ in the germline V gene (reference sequence). CDR3 length: 12 residues. V was cut by 4 bases and J by 3 bases, with 7 bases left in between. The CDR3 DNA reads TGTGCCAGCAGCTCGGACTACTACGAGCAGTACTTC. It is translated as CASSSDYYEQYF.

Worth noting for this clonotype: One end of the junction varies from germline; a read error may be responsible. The chain combines TRBV29-1 with TRBJ2-2; 9 bases fit TRBD2. This CDR3 spans 17 amino acids. Germline V CDR1 and CDR2: SQVTM, ANQGSEA. CDR3 amino acids: CSVEEGAGGSNTGEVFF. The CDR3 DNA reads TGCAGCGTTGAAGAGGGAGCGGGAGGATCGAACACCGGGGAGGTGTTTTTT.

V usage is TRBV28 and J usage is TRBJ1-6, with a possible D match to TRBD1 (6 bases). The CDR3 loop spans 18 amino acids. CDR1 is MDHEN and CDR2 is SYDVKM in the germline V gene. V was pared by 5 bases and J by 0 bases, with 17 bases between. CDR3 in amino acids: CASSRMDSRCSYNSPLHF. CDR3 nucleotides: TGTGCCAGCAGTAGAATGGACAGCCGTTGCTCCTATAATTCACCCCTCCACTTT.

J is TRBJ2-5 and V is TRBV12-3 or TRBV12-4, with 8 bases aligning to TRBD2. With 4 bases clipped from V and 1 base from J, the junction kept 5 bases outside the gene matches. The length of the CDR3 is 15 residues. The CDR3 sequence is CASSSGGGFQETQYF. The CDR3 DNA reads as TGTGCCAGCAGTTCCGGGGGGGGATTCCAAGAGACCCAGTACTTC.

This clonotype was counted between two and nine times. The CDR3 spells CSAAGFSGHEQYF. The CDR3 DNA follows: TGCAGTGCTGCAGGGTTCAGTGGTCACGAGCAGTACTTC. The rearrangement uses TRBV20-1 and TRBJ2-7, with D possibly being TRBD1 (5 bases). The CDR3 runs 13 residues. V was trimmed by 5 bases and J by 5 bases, leaving 16 bases between them. Per germline, CDR1 DFQATT and CDR2 SNEGSKA (reference sequence).

This clonotype was seen only a few times. This chain connects TRBV29-1 to TRBJ2-2; D not resolved. CDR1 is SQVTM and CDR2 is ANQGSEA in the germline V gene. Trimming removed 0 bases from V and 8 bases from J, with 10 bases in between. The CDR3 extends over 13 amino acids. CDR3 coding DNA: TGCAGCGTTGAAGATCGGGCGGCTGGGGAGCTGTTTTTT. This encodes CSVEDRAAGELFF.

There are many counts of this clonotype. The chain uses TRBV7-9 and TRBJ2-7, with D possibly TRBD1 on 6 matching bases. With 5 bases removed from V and 5 bases from J, the gap between germline ends came to 16 bases. CDR1 and CDR2 (germline): SEHNR, FQNEAQ (reference sequence). The CDR3 covers 14 residues. The CDR3 loop reads CASSPQGSFDEQYF. For the CDR3, the DNA is TGTGCCAGCAGCCCACAGGGCTCGTTCGACGAGCAGTACTTC.